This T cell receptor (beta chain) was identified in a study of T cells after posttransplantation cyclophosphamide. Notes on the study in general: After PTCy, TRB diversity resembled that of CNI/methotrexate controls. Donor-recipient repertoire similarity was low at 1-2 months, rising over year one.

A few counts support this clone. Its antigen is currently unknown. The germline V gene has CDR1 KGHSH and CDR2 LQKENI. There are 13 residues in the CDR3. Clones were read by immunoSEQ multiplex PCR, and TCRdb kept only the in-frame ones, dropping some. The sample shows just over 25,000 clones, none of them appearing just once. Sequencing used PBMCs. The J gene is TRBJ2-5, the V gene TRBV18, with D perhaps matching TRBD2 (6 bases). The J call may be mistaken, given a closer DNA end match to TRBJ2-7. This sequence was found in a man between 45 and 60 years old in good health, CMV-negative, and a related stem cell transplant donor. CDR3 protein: CASSLGRESEQYF. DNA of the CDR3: TGTGCCAGCTCCCTAGGGCGGGAAAGCGAGCAGTACTTC.